This T cell receptor delta chain derives from a study of gammadelta T cells in human blood (TCRdb year 2020). The junction shows trimming of 0 bases on V and 3 bases on J, and the gene matches do not reach 5 bases of it. Measured from the cysteine to the phenylalanine, the CDR3 is 15 residues long. Kept here is only the CDR3 DNA, which spans 45 bases and is read in frame from base 1. Based on the germline V gene, the CDR1 and CDR2 sequences are GEAIGNYY and EKD. Receptors were amplified or captured by RT-PCR. Sequencing was performed on an Illumina MiSeq. TCRdb reanalyzed the public reads with the CATT caller, and identical DNA sequences were merged afterwards. Recorded for this sample are fewer than 600 delta-chain clones; around 33% of them occurred a single time. The leading ten clones occupy about 30% of the sample. The research as a whole found: The study reported that microbial exposure appeared to drive polyclonal expansion of innate gamma-delta T cells immediately after birth.

Taking its sample share into account, this clone is large (0.1 to 1%). It has no known antigen specificity. The input lacks base qualities; no much larger clone sits a single base away. Input material: Vgamma9Vdelta2 gamma-delta T cells from adult blood. The clonotype was recovered from a human donor. The V gene is TRDV2 and the J gene is TRDJ1; TRDD3 matches 8 bases in the middle. The base sequence is TGTGCCTGTGACACCGTTGGGGGATCAGCCGATAAACTCATCTTT. Its translation reads: CACDTVGGSADKLIF.